This paragraph covers one TCR beta chain sequence. The target antigen is unknown. The data originate from a study of CD8+ T cells in alopecia areata. The study's findings and limits: Normal skin contains resident alphabeta T cells, and these are also sequenced in scalp samples.

PBMCs yielded sorted CD4+ and CD8+ T cells. The CDR3 totals 15 residues. The germline gives CDR1 SGHTA, CDR2 FQGNSA. The junction had 8 bases not matched to a gene; V was cut back by 7 bases and J by 3 bases. Extracted from the samples, RNA was reverse transcribed into cDNA to serve as the sequencing template. Repertoires were generated with immunoSEQ multiplex PCR, while TCRdb's copy carries only in-frame clones and drops some. The table records roughly 100,000 clones, approximately 52% of them present only once. The sequenced sample consisted of CD4+ T cells sorted from blood. The source is a human donor in good health. The chain recombines TRBV7-2 with TRBJ2-5; 10 nucleotides line up with TRBD2. The CDR3 spells CASTRSGGTKETQYF. The CDR3 DNA reads TGTGCCAGCACCCGTAGCGGGGGGACGAAAGAGACCCAGTACTTC.